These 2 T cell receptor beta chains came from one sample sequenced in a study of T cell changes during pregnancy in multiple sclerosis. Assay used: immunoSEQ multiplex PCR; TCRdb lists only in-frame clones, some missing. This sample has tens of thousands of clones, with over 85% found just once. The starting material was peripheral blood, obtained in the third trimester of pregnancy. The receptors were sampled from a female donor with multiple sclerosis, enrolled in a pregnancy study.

Here the CDR3 DNA reads TGCGCCAGCAGCCAAGATCGGGTCGATGAGCAGTTCTTC. This codes for CASSQDRVDEQFF. This chain joins TRBV4-3 and TRBJ2-1; no firm D call. Trimming shortened V by 0 bases and J by 8 bases, and 8 bases separated the two germline ends. This CDR3 contains 13 residues. The germline V gene has CDR1 LGHNA and CDR2 YSLEER.

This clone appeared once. As DNA, the CDR3 is TGTGCCAGCAGCTTAGGGAGACTAGCGGGGCTAACAGATACGCAGTATTTT. This translates into CASSLGRLAGLTDTQYF. The J gene is TRBJ2-3, the V gene TRBV13; 11 bases map to TRBD2. This CDR3 is 17 amino acids long. The V and J ends lost 0 bases and 3 bases, in that order; junction bases with no gene match: 5. CDR1 is PRHDT, CDR2 FYEKMQ, per germline (reference sequence).